The source of this T cell receptor beta chain is a study of vaccination and CD4 T cells after COVID-19. Cultured CD4+ T cell DNA was sequenced using the Oncomine TCR Beta short-read assay. TCRdb reanalysed the PCR reads using MiXCR and keeps one entry per CDR3 protein. The sample lists about 14,000 distinct CDR3 sequences, around 50% seen once, with about 10% in the top ten. Treatment reported: approximately nine-day PBMC culture with coronavirus spike peptide pools or control peptides (ViraFEST assay). Antigen-specific T cells were expanded with peptide pools by ViraFEST, and TCRs were then sequenced. Positive SARS-CoV-2 PCR tests in convalescent patients dated from March to December 2020, pre-Alpha, Beta and Delta. Trimming cost V 5 bases and J 0 bases; bases outside gene matches: 7. The CDR3 is 17 amino acids. Regarding this clonotype: The antigen is unknown.

The TCR comes from a human donor who had recovered from COVID-19. Source: CD4+ T cells from blood, cultured in vitro, taken before SARS-CoV-2 vaccination. The chain carries TRBV12-3 or TRBV12-4 and TRBJ2-3; 11 nucleotides align to TRBD2. The CDR3 region is CASSPGTSGASTDTQYF. CDR3 DNA sequence: TGTGCCAGCAGTCCGGGGACTAGCGGAGCCAGCACAGATACGCAGTATTTT.